This is a list of T cell receptor beta chains from one sample in a study of CD8+ T cells in alopecia areata. The repertoire was sequenced with immunoSEQ multiplex PCR; TCRdb's copy has only in-frame clones and lacks some. The sample includes fewer than 110,000 clones, approximately 90% seen only once; the top ten take 11%. The sample in question was CD8+ T cells sorted from blood, obtained around week 30, from a patient treated with tofacitinib. Every receptor here comes from a human donor with alopecia areata. Each CDR3 is given with its conserved first and last residue. A D gene is named only where the DNA matches it firmly. The listing skips clone size in some rows; elsewhere it reads once, few, many or a size class.

clone size: .; J gene: TRBJ2-7; V gene: TRBV19; D gene: .; CDR3 protein: CASSIGGYEQYF; CDR3 DNA: TGTGCCAGTAGTATCGGGGGCTACGAGCAGTACTTC
clone size: .; J gene: TRBJ2-3; V gene: TRBV2; D gene: .; CDR3 protein: CASSEAQQGVDTQYF; CDR3 DNA: TGTGCCAGCAGTGAAGCCCAACAGGGTGTAGATACGCAGTATTTT
clone size: .; J gene: TRBJ1-1; V gene: TRBV27; D gene: TRBD1; CDR3 protein: CASSAGTGVTEAFF; CDR3 DNA: TGTGCCAGCAGCGCCGGGACAGGGGTGACTGAAGCTTTCTTT
clone size: once; J gene: TRBJ2-1; V gene: TRBV25-1; D gene: .; CDR3 protein: CASSELGADEQFF; CDR3 DNA: TGTGCCAGCAGTGAACTGGGGGCGGATGAGCAGTTCTTC
clone size: .; J gene: TRBJ2-1; V gene: TRBV15; D gene: .; CDR3 protein: CATSREQGPHNEQFF; CDR3 DNA: TGTGCCACCAGCAGAGAACAGGGACCCCACAATGAGCAGTTCTTC
clone size: .; J gene: TRBJ2-1; V gene: TRBV27; D gene: .; CDR3 protein: CASSPRRGQNNEQFF; CDR3 DNA: TGTGCCAGCAGTCCCCGGCGGGGCCAGAACAATGAGCAGTTCTTC
clone size: .; J gene: TRBJ1-5; V gene: TRBV7-8; D gene: .; CDR3 protein: CASSPRGGINQPQHF; CDR3 DNA: TGTGCCAGCAGCCCGAGGGGGGGCATCAATCAGCCCCAGCATTTT
clone size: .; J gene: TRBJ2-2; V gene: TRBV5-6; D gene: .; CDR3 protein: CASSLTAGRGTGELFF; CDR3 DNA: TGTGCCAGCAGCTTGACGGCGGGACGAGGCACCGGGGAGCTGTTTTTT
clone size: .; J gene: TRBJ2-7; V gene: TRBV7-2; D gene: .; CDR3 protein: CASSSPGIGTYEQYF; CDR3 DNA: TGTGCCAGCAGCTCACCAGGGATAGGGACCTACGAGCAGTACTTC
clone size: .; J gene: TRBJ1-5; V gene: TRBV27; D gene: TRBD1; CDR3 protein: CASSPIASTGASHQPQHF; CDR3 DNA: TGTGCCAGCAGTCCCATTGCCTCGACAGGGGCTTCGCATCAGCCCCAGCATTTT
clone size: .; J gene: TRBJ2-3; V gene: TRBV7-9; D gene: TRBD2; CDR3 protein: CASSSTSGSSTDTQYF; CDR3 DNA: TGTGCCAGCAGCTCCACTAGCGGAAGTAGCACAGATACGCAGTATTTT
clone size: .; J gene: TRBJ2-7; V gene: TRBV4-1; D gene: TRBD1; CDR3 protein: CASSQVTTGPYEQYF; CDR3 DNA: TGCGCCAGCAGCCAAGTCACGACAGGGCCCTACGAGCAGTACTTC
clone size: .; J gene: TRBJ2-7; V gene: TRBV10-2; D gene: .; CDR3 protein: CASSGDSSYEQYF; CDR3 DNA: TGCGCCAGCAGTGGGGATAGCTCCTACGAGCAGTACTTC
clone size: .; J gene: TRBJ2-7; V gene: TRBV7-9; D gene: TRBD1; CDR3 protein: CASSLGTGSEYF; CDR3 DNA: TGTGCCAGCAGCCTAGGGACAGGGAGTGAGTACTTC
clone size: .; J gene: TRBJ2-1; V gene: TRBV6-1; D gene: .; CDR3 protein: CASSETSYNEQFF; CDR3 DNA: TGTGCCAGCAGTGAGACGTCTTACAATGAGCAGTTCTTC
clone size: .; J gene: TRBJ2-1; V gene: TRBV7-6; D gene: .; CDR3 protein: CASSLAVAGPNEQFF; CDR3 DNA: TGTGCCAGCAGCTTAGCTGTTGCGGGCCCCAATGAGCAGTTCTTC
clone size: .; J gene: TRBJ2-7; V gene: TRBV27; D gene: TRBD1; CDR3 protein: CASSLTGTGWNEQYF; CDR3 DNA: TGTGCCAGCAGTTTAACGGGGACAGGGTGGAACGAGCAGTACTTC
clone size: .; J gene: TRBJ2-5; V gene: TRBV29-1; D gene: .; CDR3 protein: CSVDGLEILETQYF; CDR3 DNA: TGCAGCGTTGATGGGCTAGAGATCTTAGAGACCCAGTACTTC
clone size: .; J gene: TRBJ2-1; V gene: TRBV4-1; D gene: .; CDR3 protein: CASSQDVRGNEQFF; CDR3 DNA: TGCGCCAGCAGCCAAGATGTTAGGGGGAATGAGCAGTTCTTC
clone size: .; J gene: TRBJ2-7; V gene: TRBV19; D gene: .; CDR3 protein: CASSIDGTSSYEQYF; CDR3 DNA: TGTGCCAGTAGTATAGATGGGACATCCTCCTACGAGCAGTACTTC
clone size: .; J gene: TRBJ2-1; V gene: TRBV9; D gene: TRBD2; CDR3 protein: CASSLSLAGGYNEQFF; CDR3 DNA: TGTGCCAGCAGCCTCTCACTAGCGGGAGGATACAATGAGCAGTTCTTC
clone size: .; J gene: TRBJ2-7; V gene: TRBV7-9; D gene: .; CDR3 protein: CASSFSANPYEQYF; CDR3 DNA: TGTGCCAGCAGCTTTTCTGCAAACCCCTACGAGCAGTACTTC
clone size: .; J gene: TRBJ2-7; V gene: TRBV7-9; D gene: TRBD2; CDR3 protein: CASSHRDYHYEQYF; CDR3 DNA: TGTGCCAGCAGCCACCGGGACTACCACTACGAGCAGTACTTC
clone size: once; J gene: TRBJ2-3; V gene: TRBV21-1; D gene: .; CDR3 protein: CASSKEPPLGGDTQYF; CDR3 DNA: TGTGCCAGCAGCAAAGAGCCCCCTCTAGGGGGAGATACGCAGTATTTT
clone size: .; J gene: TRBJ2-5; V gene: TRBV29-1; D gene: TRBD1; CDR3 protein: CSVVGTGPLGTQYF; CDR3 DNA: TGCAGCGTTGTGGGGACAGGGCCCCTAGGGACCCAGTACTTC
clone size: .; J gene: TRBJ2-3; V gene: TRBV5-1; D gene: .; CDR3 protein: CASSLGSPDTKYF; CDR3 DNA: TGCGCCAGCAGCTTGGGGAGCCCAGATACGAAGTATTTT
clone size: .; J gene: TRBJ2-1; V gene: TRBV10-1; D gene: .; CDR3 protein: CASSESRFGGLTYNEQFF; CDR3 DNA: TGCGCCAGCAGTGAGTCGAGGTTCGGAGGGCTGACCTACAATGAGCAGTTCTTC
clone size: .; J gene: TRBJ2-7; V gene: TRBV27; D gene: .; CDR3 protein: CASSFGHSYEQYF; CDR3 DNA: TGTGCCAGCAGTTTTGGACACAGCTACGAGCAGTACTTC
clone size: .; J gene: TRBJ2-7; V gene: TRBV11-2; D gene: TRBD1; CDR3 protein: CASSSRDSDVSPAYEQYF; CDR3 DNA: TGTGCCAGCAGCTCCCGGGACAGCGACGTATCTCCTGCCTACGAGCAGTACTTC
clone size: .; J gene: TRBJ2-7; V gene: TRBV7-8; D gene: TRBD2; CDR3 protein: CASSFSSGISYEQYF; CDR3 DNA: TGTGCCAGCAGCTTCTCGAGCGGGATCTCCTACGAGCAGTACTTC
clone size: .; J gene: TRBJ1-1; V gene: TRBV7-3; D gene: .; CDR3 protein: CASSLTFFGGLNTEAFF; CDR3 DNA: TGTGCCAGCAGCTTAACATTTTTCGGGGGATTAAACACTGAAGCTTTCTTT
clone size: .; J gene: TRBJ2-1; V gene: TRBV4-1; D gene: .; CDR3 protein: CASSQDSPGARGDNEQFF; CDR3 DNA: TGCGCCAGCAGCCAAGATAGCCCGGGGGCAAGGGGGGACAATGAGCAGTTCTTC
clone size: .; J gene: TRBJ2-7; V gene: TRBV5-1; D gene: .; CDR3 protein: CASSFGGGGEQYF; CDR3 DNA: TGCGCCAGCAGCTTTGGAGGGGGCGGCGAGCAGTACTTC
clone size: .; J gene: TRBJ2-5; V gene: TRBV6-5; D gene: .; CDR3 protein: CAVREGKETQYF; CDR3 DNA: TGTGCCGTACGCGAGGGCAAAGAGACCCAGTACTTC
clone size: once; J gene: TRBJ2-7; V gene: TRBV7-9; D gene: .; CDR3 protein: CASSLVVGFGEQYF; CDR3 DNA: TGTGCCAGCAGCTTAGTGGTGGGGTTCGGCGAGCAGTACTTC
clone size: .; J gene: TRBJ2-1; V gene: TRBV5-4; D gene: TRBD2; CDR3 protein: CASSLRTSKDEQFF; CDR3 DNA: TGTGCCAGCAGCTTGCGGACTAGCAAGGATGAGCAGTTCTTC
clone size: .; J gene: TRBJ1-2; V gene: TRBV29-1; D gene: .; CDR3 protein: CSVESGLNYGYTF; CDR3 DNA: TGCAGCGTTGAGAGCGGTCTTAACTATGGCTACACCTTC
clone size: .; J gene: TRBJ2-2; V gene: TRBV29-1; D gene: .; CDR3 protein: CSVETPGGNTGELFF; CDR3 DNA: TGCAGCGTTGAAACGCCCGGGGGTAACACCGGGGAGCTGTTTTTT
clone size: .; J gene: TRBJ2-7; V gene: TRBV5-4; D gene: .; CDR3 protein: CASSSDAYEQYF; CDR3 DNA: TGTGCCAGCAGTTCGGATGCCTACGAGCAGTACTTC